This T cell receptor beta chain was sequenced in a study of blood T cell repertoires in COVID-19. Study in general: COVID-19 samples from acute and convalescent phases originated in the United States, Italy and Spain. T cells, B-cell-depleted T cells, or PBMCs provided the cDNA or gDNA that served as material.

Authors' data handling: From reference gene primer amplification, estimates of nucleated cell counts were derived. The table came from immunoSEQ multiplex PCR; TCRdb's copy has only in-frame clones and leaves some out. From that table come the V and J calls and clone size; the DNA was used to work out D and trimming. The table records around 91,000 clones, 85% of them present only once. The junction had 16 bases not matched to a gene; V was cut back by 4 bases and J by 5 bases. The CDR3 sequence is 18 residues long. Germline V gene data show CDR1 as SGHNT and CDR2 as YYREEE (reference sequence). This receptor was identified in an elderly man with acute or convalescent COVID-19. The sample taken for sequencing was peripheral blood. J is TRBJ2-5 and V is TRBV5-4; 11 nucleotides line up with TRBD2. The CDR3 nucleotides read TGTGCCAGCAGCCTGGGCCACGTCGGACTAGCGGGCTTGGAGACCCAGTACTTC. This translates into CASSLGHVGLAGLETQYF.